The 6 T cell receptor beta chains presented below share a single source sample, sequenced in a study of T cells in localized non-small cell lung cancer. The protocol was immunoSEQ multiplex PCR, while the TCRdb copy is restricted to in-frame clones and leaves out a portion. The sample lists around 26,000 clones; 90% were seen once. The starting material was peripheral blood, obtained before any cancer treatment. These receptors all stem from a woman aged 40-70 years with stage I lung adenocarcinoma.

The chain combines TRBV7-8 with TRBJ2-7; possible D gene TRBD1, 5 bases. This CDR3 is built from 14 residues. Germline lookup yields CDR1 SGHVS and CDR2 FQNEAQ. Trimming took 4 bases from V and 4 from J, leaving 14 bases between them. In DNA form, the CDR3 reads TGTGCCAGCAGCTCTCAGGGTATGGGGTACGAGCAGTACTTC. Its translation is CASSSQGMGYEQYF.

The chain uses TRBV7-2 and TRBJ2-7; 8 bases are a match to TRBD2. Losses at the gene ends were 2 bases for V and 3 bases for J; bases not matched to a gene: 9. Germline V gives CDR1 SGHTA, CDR2 FQGNSA. This CDR3 region has 16 residues. CDR3 DNA sequence: TGTGCCAGCAGCTTATCCGCCGCGGGAGGTAGCTACGAGCAGTACTTC. Its translation: CASSLSAAGGSYEQYF.

The V call is TRBV27, the J call TRBJ1-1, with a tentative D call TRBD1 (5 bases). The CDR3 runs to 15 residues. The germline V gene encodes CDR1 MNHEY and CDR2 SMNVEV (reference sequence). V was pared by 0 bases and J by 4 bases, with 12 bases between. CDR3 loop: CASSLSTGFGTEAFF. CDR3 in DNA: TGTGCCAGCAGTTTATCCACAGGTTTTGGCACTGAAGCTTTCTTT.

The rearrangement uses TRBV28 and TRBJ1-3; TRBD1 aligns across 10 bases. The germline gives CDR1 MDHEN, CDR2 SYDVKM. Trimming took 1 base from V and 8 from J; bases not matched to a gene: 8. The CDR3 contains 16 residues. CDR3 nucleotides: TGTGCCAGCAGTTTATTAGGACAGGGGGGGTTGGACACCATATATTTT. It specifies CASSLLGQGGLDTIYF.

The genes are TRBV11-2 and TRBJ2-1, with 12 bases that match TRBD2. The germline gives CDR1 SGHAT, CDR2 FQNNGV. This CDR3 is built from 14 residues. Germline trimming cut 6 bases from V and 8 bases from J; bases unmatched to any gene: 5. CDR3 nucleotides: TGTGCCAGCAGTTGGACTAGCGGGGAGTATGAGCAGTTCTTC. This sequence encodes CASSWTSGEYEQFF.

This chain joins TRBV7-9 and TRBJ2-1; possibly TRBD1 for D (6 bases). Germline-derived CDR1 and CDR2 are SEHNR and FQNEAQ (reference sequence). V was pared by 1 base and J by 7 bases, with 14 bases between. The length of the CDR3 is 15 residues. CDR3: CASSLVQGSLNEQFF. CDR3 DNA: TGTGCCAGCAGCTTAGTACAGGGAAGTTTGAATGAGCAGTTCTTC.